These 16 T cell receptor beta chains came from one sample sequenced in a study of T cell responses to AZD1222 COVID-19 vaccine. Sequencing was performed with immunoSEQ multiplex PCR; in TCRdb, only in-frame clones are kept and a portion is missing. Of fewer than 200,000 clones listed, 85% to 90% are singletons. Sequenced here: peripheral blood, sampled on day 0 of AZD1222 vaccination. The source is an adult in good health.

The J gene is TRBJ2-1, the V gene TRBV29-1, with a weak D call TRBD1 (6 bases). The V gene lost 6 bases and the J gene lost 2 bases, with 11 bases spanning the gap. Germline V lookup: CDR1 SQVTM, CDR2 ANQGSEA. This CDR3 has 13 amino acids. CDR3: CSVRRGTYNEQFF. As DNA, the CDR3 is TGCAGCGTCCGAAGGGGGACCTACAATGAGCAGTTCTTC.

The gene calls are TRBV9 and TRBJ2-5; D is ambiguous. The germline gives CDR1 SGDLS, CDR2 YYNGEE. The CDR3 runs 13 residues. Trimming cost V 0 bases and J 4 bases, with 7 bases left between them. In DNA form, the CDR3 reads TGTGCCAGCAGCGTAGGGAATCGAGAGACCCAGTACTTC. Amino acid sequence: CASSVGNRETQYF.

The chain carries TRBV10-3 and TRBJ1-6; the D is unclear. Trimming removed 0 bases at V and 5 bases at J, with 8 bases between. The CDR3 is made up of 15 amino acids. Germline V gene lookup returns CDR1 ENHRY and CDR2 SYGVKD. CDR3 loop: CAISESNRDNSPLHF. CDR3 nucleotides: TGTGCCATCAGTGAGTCGAATAGGGATAATTCACCCCTCCACTTT.

The chain has TRBV9 and TRBJ1-2; 9 bases align to TRBD1. V lost 3 bases and J lost 8; bases outside the gene matches: 11. Per the germline V gene, CDR1 is SGDLS and CDR2 is YYNGEE. The CDR3 spans 15 residues. The chain's CDR3 is CASSGHRGRGGGYTF. In DNA form, the CDR3 reads TGTGCCAGCAGCGGGCACAGGGGGCGAGGAGGGGGCTACACCTTC.

The chain has TRBV24-1 and TRBJ2-3; 10 bases agree with TRBD2. J was trimmed by 0 bases and V by 4 bases; bases with no gene match: 3. Germline-derived CDR1 and CDR2 are KGHDR and SFDVKD. The CDR3 has 16 residues. CDR3 in amino acids: CATSDPLAGSTDTQYF. In nucleotides, the CDR3 is TGTGCCACCAGTGACCCACTAGCGGGAAGCACAGATACGCAGTATTTT.

The chain recombines TRBV7-2 with TRBJ2-6; D gene uncertain. V lost 2 bases to trimming and J lost 0 bases, with 17 bases between them. CDR3 length: 19 amino acids. Per the germline V gene, CDR1 is SGHTA and CDR2 is FQGNSA. This CDR3 is CASSLTAPHRLSGANVLTF. The CDR3 coding sequence is TGTGCCAGCAGCTTAACGGCTCCTCACCGCCTCTCTGGGGCCAACGTCCTGACTTTC. Filled out from reference TRBV7-2 and TRBJ2-6, the complete variable domain reads GAGVSQSPSNKVTEKGKDVELRCDPISGHTALYWYRQSLGQGLEFLIYFQGNSAPDKSGLPSDRFSAERTGGSVSTLTIQRTQQEDSAVYLCASSLTAPHRLSGANVLTFGAGSRLTVL.

The chain links TRBV19 to TRBJ2-7; the D call may be TRBD1 or TRBD2 (5 bases each). The CDR3 has 14 residues. Germline V gene data show CDR1 as LNHDA and CDR2 as SQIVND (reference sequence). V was cut by 9 bases and J by 4 bases, with 19 bases left in between. The CDR3 loop is CASRIYRDEYEQYV. CDR3 DNA sequence: TGTGCCAGCAGAATTTACCGGGACGAATACGAGCAGTACGTC.

This chain links TRBV19 with TRBJ2-2; 7 bases map to TRBD1. Germline V gene lookup returns CDR1 LNHDA and CDR2 SQIVND (reference sequence). J gave up 4 bases and V 5 bases, and 4 bases lay outside the gene matches. The CDR3 runs 14 residues. CDR3 in DNA: TGTGCCAGTAGTCCGGGACAGATCACCGGGGAGCTGTTTTTT. It is translated as CASSPGQITGELFF. Supplemented by reference TRBV19 and TRBJ2-2, the full variable domain reads DGGITQSPKYLFRKEGQNVTLSCEQNLNHDAMYWYRQDPGQGLRLIYYSQIVNDFQKGDIAEGYSVSREKKESFPLTVTSAQKNPTAFYLCASSPGQITGELFFGEGSRLTVL.

The rearrangement uses TRBV6-1 and TRBJ2-7, with 16 bases identical to TRBD2. Germline V gene sequence: CDR1 MNHNS, CDR2 SASEGT. V trimming: 2 bases; J trimming: 2 bases; junction bases outside the gene matches: 6. This CDR3 comprises 18 residues. CDR3 nucleotide sequence: TGTGCCAGCAGTGAACCCGGGACTAGCGGGAGGGCCGCCTACGAGCAGTACTTC. Translating gives CASSEPGTSGRAAYEQYF.

The rearrangement joins TRBV3-1 (or the pseudogene TRBV3-2) to TRBJ2-1; TRBD2 matches at 13 bases. Germline values: CDR1 LGHDT, CDR2 YNNKEL (reference sequence). V was pared by 7 bases and J by 7 bases, with 13 bases of the junction left unmatched. The CDR3 has 17 amino acids. CDR3 coding DNA: TGTGCCAGCACCCCAAGGGTGGGACTAGCGGGACCTAATGAGCAGTTCTTC. Its translation: CASTPRVGLAGPNEQFF.

V and J are TRBV28 and TRBJ2-1; no clear D gene. CDR1 and CDR2 (germline): MDHEN, SYDVKM. The V end was cut by 6 bases, the J end by 6 bases, with 6 bases between. This CDR3 region has 11 residues. The CDR3, as DNA: TGTGCCAGCAGCCCCGGCAATGAGCAGTTCTTC. Encoded protein: CASSPGNEQFF.

This clone was picked up one time. The chain links TRBV5-1 to TRBJ2-5; 9 nucleotides match TRBD2. The V gene's germline CDR1 is SGHRS and CDR2 YFSETQ. V was pared by 2 bases and J by 2 bases, with 7 bases of the junction left unmatched. This CDR3 region has 16 residues. The CDR3 reads CASSFASGAVQETQYF. The CDR3 nucleotides are TGCGCCAGCAGCTTCGCTAGCGGGGCCGTTCAAGAGACCCAGTACTTC. Combining the CDR3 with reference TRBV5-1 and TRBJ2-5 gives the whole variable domain KAGVTQTPRYLIKTRGQQVTLSCSPISGHRSVSWYQQTPGQGLQFLFEYFSETQRNKGNFPGRFSGRQFSNSRSEMNVSTLELGDSALYLCASSFASGAVQETQYFGPGTRLLVL.

The V gene is TRBV4-1, the J gene TRBJ2-2; 9 nucleotides line up with TRBD1. Germline trimming cut 1 base from V and 7 bases from J; bases unmatched to any gene: 4. This CDR3 is 15 amino acids long. Per germline, CDR1 MGHRA and CDR2 YSYEKL. CDR3 residues: CASSQVRTGDGELFF. The CDR3 region has the DNA TGCGCCAGCAGCCAAGTTCGGACAGGGGACGGGGAGCTGTTTTTT.

The chain recombines TRBV5-6 with TRBJ1-5; weak D call: TRBD1 (5 bases). Per germline, CDR1 SGHDT and CDR2 YYEEEE. The V gene lost 2 bases and the J gene lost 1 base, with 10 bases spanning the gap. This CDR3 comprises 15 residues. The CDR3, as DNA: TGTGCCAGCAGCTTATCGAGGGGAAGCAATCAGCCCCAGCATTTT. Amino acids: CASSLSRGSNQPQHF.

CDR3 DNA: TGTGCCAGCAGCAGAGCGTATTTCGTACAGGGGTATGAGCAGTTCTTC. Its translation: CASSRAYFVQGYEQFF. The chain uses TRBV21-1 and TRBJ2-1; TRBD1, as called in the table, went unchecked against the DNA. TRBV21-1 is flagged as a pseudogene. This CDR3 region has 16 residues.

This clone was counted only a few times. The rearrangement uses TRBV7-2 and TRBJ2-3; perhaps TRBD1 as D (6 bases). The CDR3 runs to 15 residues. Germline V CDR1 and CDR2: SGHTA, FQGNSA. The V and J ends lost 4 bases and 2 bases respectively, with 13 bases between them. For the CDR3, the DNA is TGTGCCAGCAGCTCCCGACAGGCGTCCACAGATACGCAGTATTTT. Translation: CASSSRQASTDTQYF.